The sequence of this T cell receptor (beta chain) was determined in a study of T cells in Graves' hyperthyroidism and ophthalmopathy (dated by TCRdb to the late 2010s). For the study in its entirety: Peripheral blood was collected at initial diagnosis, before any treatment. Thyroid tissue and blood T-cell repertoires from six or seven Graves' hyperthyroidism patients were also compared in the study. To identify TCR V-J signatures that set the groups apart, the researchers used a discovery cohort of 100 patients, made up of some 41 with Graves' ophthalmopathy and some 55 with stable Graves' hyperthyroidism. Prospective prediction of ophthalmopathy was tested in an independent validation cohort of about 19 hyperthyroidism patients and 17 patients who later progressed to ophthalmopathy. According to the paper, TCR Vbeta CDR3 sequencing was carried out on more than 120 peripheral blood samples, which came from 40 to 45 ophthalmopathy, around 74 hyperthyroidism and about 17 progressor patients. Once sampling was done, hyperthyroidism patients were given methimazole at a starting dose of 30 mg daily, whereas ophthalmopathy patients were given high-dose intravenous methylprednisolone. The 90 to 100 discovery patients were randomly divided into training and test sets at a 7:3 ratio. Overall study results and their limits: A 13 V-J signature model separated ophthalmopathy from stable hyperthyroidism, with approximately 87% sensitivity and about 81% specificity in cross-validation and 80%/75% in testing. Most expanded thyroid clonotypes (frequency above 0.001) were also found in blood, which suggests that blood repertoires may mirror thyroid immune responses. No statistical method was used to set the sample size in advance, and investigators knew the group allocation. In validation, the model predicted progression to ophthalmopathy with over 65% sensitivity and 72.22% specificity, a median of 6.5 months before onset.

CDR1 ENHRY and CDR2 SYGVKD were looked up in the germline V gene. From the cysteine through the phenylalanine, the CDR3 covers 14 amino acids. The CDR3 DNA has 42 bases and is translated from base 1. Stable Graves' hyperthyroidism was defined as no progression to ophthalmopathy during 18 months of follow-up. Hyperthyroidism patients were aged 18 to 65 years and newly diagnosed, with disease duration of less than 2 months. Exclusion was applied to patients with uncontrolled infections, other autoimmune diseases, pregnancy or lactation. Diagnoses were based on clinical symptoms, serum thyroxine and TRAb, thyroid ultrasound and orbital computed tomography. PBMCs were isolated from 10 ml of fresh peripheral blood by Ficoll-Paque density gradient centrifugation. Trizol reagent was used to extract total RNA, and RNA quality was then checked on an Agilent 2100 Bioanalyzer. Note on this clonotype: Its target antigen remains unknown. This may come from a read error, since a much larger clone is one base off.

The TCR beta CDR3 regions were amplified from the RNA transcripts. The first round of RT-PCR for the TCR CDR3 was performed with the HTBI primer set and the Qiagen OneStep RT-PCR kit. A second multiplex PCR round built the libraries, followed by size selection and purification. Sequencing of the libraries was done on an Illumina HiSeq2000 using paired-end 100 bp reads. In the source study's methods: SOAPnuke was used to process the raw data, throwing out any read that contained adapters or uncalled bases, had a mean Phred below 15, or lacked an exact constant-primer or identifier match. High-quality paired reads were merged using COPE v1.2.5, and each unique nucleotide sequence was defined as a clonotype. MiTCR v1.1 was used to align clonotypes to the IMGT TRBV, TRBD and TRBJ reference segments. The analysis included only V-J combinations with a frequency above 0.0001, which together covered more than 98% of the repertoires. The TCS score was defined as F50 (clonal expansion) divided by E x V (chaos), with BLOSUM62-based TCRdist calculated between CDR3 peptides within each V-J. Welch's t-statistics and random forest reduced roughly 500 V-J features to roughly 13, which were used in a naive Bayes classifier (R e1071). TCRdb reran the public reads through fastp at Q25 and MiXCR, keeping productive beta chains. Merged by CDR3 protein, the rows form single entries marked with the most common genes and DNA. These V and J calls are TCRdb output, not the study's own analysis. The sample table shows about 320,000 distinct CDR3 sequences, and approximately 15% are seen once. The leading ten clones occupy around 34% of the sample.

Sequences were obtained from blood. Here the chain combines TRBV10-3 and TRBJ2-1, and 7 bases in between align with TRBD2. This receptor was identified in a man aged 30 to 39 with Graves' hyperthyroidism. The nucleotide sequence reads as follows: TGTGCCAGTGGACTAGTAAGCTCCTACAATGAGCGGTTCTTC. Its product reads: CASGLVSSYNERFF.